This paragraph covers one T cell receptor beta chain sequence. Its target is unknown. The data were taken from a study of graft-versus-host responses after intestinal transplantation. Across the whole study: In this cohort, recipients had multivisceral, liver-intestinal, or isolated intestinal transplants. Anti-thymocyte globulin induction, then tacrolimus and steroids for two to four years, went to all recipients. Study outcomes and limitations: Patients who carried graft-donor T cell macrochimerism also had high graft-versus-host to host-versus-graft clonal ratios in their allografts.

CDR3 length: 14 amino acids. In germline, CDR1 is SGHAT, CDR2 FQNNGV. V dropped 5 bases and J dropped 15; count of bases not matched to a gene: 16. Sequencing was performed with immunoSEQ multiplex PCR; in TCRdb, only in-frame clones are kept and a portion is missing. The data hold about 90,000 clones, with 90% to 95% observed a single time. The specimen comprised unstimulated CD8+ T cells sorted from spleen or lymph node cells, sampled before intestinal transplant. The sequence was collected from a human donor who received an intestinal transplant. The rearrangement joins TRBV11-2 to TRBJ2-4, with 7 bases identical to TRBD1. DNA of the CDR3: TGTGCCAGCAGCCCCCATTCGGGACAGTTGATGTGGTACTTC. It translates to CASSPHSGQLMWYF.